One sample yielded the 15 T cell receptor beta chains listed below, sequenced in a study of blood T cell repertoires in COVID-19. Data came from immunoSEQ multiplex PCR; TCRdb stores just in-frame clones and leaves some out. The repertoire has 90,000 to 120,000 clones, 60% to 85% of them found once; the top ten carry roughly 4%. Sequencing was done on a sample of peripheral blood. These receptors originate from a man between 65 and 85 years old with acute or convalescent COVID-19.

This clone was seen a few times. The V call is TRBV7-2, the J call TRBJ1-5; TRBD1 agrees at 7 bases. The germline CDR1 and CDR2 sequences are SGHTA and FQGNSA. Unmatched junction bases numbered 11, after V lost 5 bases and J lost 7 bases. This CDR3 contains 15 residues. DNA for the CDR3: TGTGCCAGCAGCATATCGGTAGGGGGCAGCCAGCCCCAGCATTTT. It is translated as CASSISVGGSQPQHF.

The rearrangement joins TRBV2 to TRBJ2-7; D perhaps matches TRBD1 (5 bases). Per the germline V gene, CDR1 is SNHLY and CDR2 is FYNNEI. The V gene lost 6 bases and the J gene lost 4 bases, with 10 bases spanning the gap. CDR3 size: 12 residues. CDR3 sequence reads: CASRVKGYEQYF. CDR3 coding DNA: TGTGCCAGCAGGGTCAAGGGGTACGAGCAGTACTTC.

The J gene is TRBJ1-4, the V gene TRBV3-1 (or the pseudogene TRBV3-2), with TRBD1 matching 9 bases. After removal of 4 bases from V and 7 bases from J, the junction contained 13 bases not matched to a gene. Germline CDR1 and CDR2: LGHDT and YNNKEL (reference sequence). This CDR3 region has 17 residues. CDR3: CASSLMDRGSRSEKLFF. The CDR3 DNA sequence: TGTGCCAGCAGCCTTATGGACAGGGGATCCCGAAGTGAAAAACTGTTTTTT.

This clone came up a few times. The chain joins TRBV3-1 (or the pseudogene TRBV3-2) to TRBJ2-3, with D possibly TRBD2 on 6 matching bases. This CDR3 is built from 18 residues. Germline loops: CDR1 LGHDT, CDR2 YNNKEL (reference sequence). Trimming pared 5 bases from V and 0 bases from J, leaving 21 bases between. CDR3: CASSSNLSPSASTDTQYF. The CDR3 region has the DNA TGTGCCAGCAGCTCGAACCTCTCACCTAGCGCTAGCACAGATACGCAGTATTTT.

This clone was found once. DNA of the CDR3: TGTGCCAGCACCCCGGGGGGGACCTACGAGCAGTACTTC. Translated: CASTPGGTYEQYF. This sequence joins TRBV6-5 and TRBJ2-7; 8 bases are shared with TRBD2. With V trimmed by 7 bases and J by 2 bases, 4 bases remained unmatched. The CDR3 contains 13 residues. Germline lookup yields CDR1 MNHEY and CDR2 SVGAGI.

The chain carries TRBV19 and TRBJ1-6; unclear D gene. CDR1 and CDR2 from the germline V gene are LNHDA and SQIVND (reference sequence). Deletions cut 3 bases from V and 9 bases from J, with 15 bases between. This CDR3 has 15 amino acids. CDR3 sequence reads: CASSIPRLAFSPLHF. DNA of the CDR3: TGTGCCAGTAGTATTCCCCGACTGGCGTTTTCACCCCTCCACTTT.

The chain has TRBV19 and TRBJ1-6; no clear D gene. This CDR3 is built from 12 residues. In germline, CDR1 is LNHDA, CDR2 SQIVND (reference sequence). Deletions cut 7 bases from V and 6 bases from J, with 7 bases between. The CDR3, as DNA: TGTGCCAGTAAGAGGGTTAATTCACCCCTCCACTTT. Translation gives CASKRVNSPLHF.

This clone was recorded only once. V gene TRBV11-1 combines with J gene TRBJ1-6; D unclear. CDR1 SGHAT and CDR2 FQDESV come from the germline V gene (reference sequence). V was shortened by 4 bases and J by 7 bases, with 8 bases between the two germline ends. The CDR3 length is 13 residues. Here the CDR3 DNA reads TGTGCCAGCAGCTCGTCGGTGAATTCACCCCTCCACTTT. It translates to CASSSSVNSPLHF. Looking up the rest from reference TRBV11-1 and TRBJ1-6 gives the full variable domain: EAEVAQSPRYKITEKSQAVAFWCDPISGHATLYWYRQILGQGPELLVQFQDESVVDDSQLPKDRFSAERLKGVDSTLKIQPAELGDSAMYLCASSSSVNSPLHFGNGTRLTVT.

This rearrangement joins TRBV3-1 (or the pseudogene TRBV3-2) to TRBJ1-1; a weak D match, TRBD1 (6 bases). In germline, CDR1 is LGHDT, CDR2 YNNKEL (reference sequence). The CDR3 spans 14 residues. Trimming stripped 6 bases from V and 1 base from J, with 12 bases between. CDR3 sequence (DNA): TGTGCCAGCAGGGATGGACAGACGAACACTGAAGCTTTCTTT. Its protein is CASRDGQTNTEAFF.

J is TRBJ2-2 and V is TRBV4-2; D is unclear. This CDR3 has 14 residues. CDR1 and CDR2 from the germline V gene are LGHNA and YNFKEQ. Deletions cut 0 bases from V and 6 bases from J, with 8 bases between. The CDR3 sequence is CASSQDEQAGELFF. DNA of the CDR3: TGTGCCAGCAGCCAAGATGAACAAGCCGGGGAGCTGTTTTTT.

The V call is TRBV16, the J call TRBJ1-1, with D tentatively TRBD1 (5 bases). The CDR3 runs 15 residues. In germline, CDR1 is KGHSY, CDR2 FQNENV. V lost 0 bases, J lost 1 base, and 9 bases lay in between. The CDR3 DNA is TGTGCCAGCAGCCAATCGCAGGGTGGGAACACTGAAGCTTTCTTT. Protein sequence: CASSQSQGGNTEAFF. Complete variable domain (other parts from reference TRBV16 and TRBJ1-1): GEEVAQTPKHLVRGEGQKAKLYCAPIKGHSYVFWYQQVLKNEFKFLISFQNENVFDETGMPKERFSAKCLPNSPCSLEIQATKLEDSAVYFCASSQSQGGNTEAFFGQGTRLTVV.

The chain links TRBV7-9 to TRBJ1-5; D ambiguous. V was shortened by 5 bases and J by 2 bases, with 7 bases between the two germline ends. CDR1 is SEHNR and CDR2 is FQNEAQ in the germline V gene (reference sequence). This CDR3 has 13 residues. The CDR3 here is CASSPGGNQPQHF. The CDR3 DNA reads TGTGCCAGCAGCCCCGGAGGCAATCAGCCCCAGCATTTT.

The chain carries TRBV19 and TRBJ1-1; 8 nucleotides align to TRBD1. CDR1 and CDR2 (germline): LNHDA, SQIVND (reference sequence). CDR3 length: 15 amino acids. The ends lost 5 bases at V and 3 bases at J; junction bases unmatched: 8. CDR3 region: CASSPFKTGDTEAFF. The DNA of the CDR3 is TGTGCCAGTAGTCCCTTTAAGACAGGGGACACTGAAGCTTTCTTT.

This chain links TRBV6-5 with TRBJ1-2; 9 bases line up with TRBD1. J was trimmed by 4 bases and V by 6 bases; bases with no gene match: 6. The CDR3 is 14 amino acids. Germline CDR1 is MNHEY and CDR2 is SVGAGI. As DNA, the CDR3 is TGTGCCAGCAGATACGGACAGGGGACCTATGGCTACACCTTC. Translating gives CASRYGQGTYGYTF.

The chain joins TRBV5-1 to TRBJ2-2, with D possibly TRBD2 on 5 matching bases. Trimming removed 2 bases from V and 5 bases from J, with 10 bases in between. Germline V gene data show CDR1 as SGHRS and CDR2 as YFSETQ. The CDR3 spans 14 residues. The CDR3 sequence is CASSFEGRTGELFF. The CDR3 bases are TGCGCCAGCAGCTTCGAGGGAAGAACCGGGGAGCTGTTTTTT.